This T cell receptor (beta chain) was identified in a study of CD8 T cells in Susac syndrome (dated by TCRdb to the late 2010s). Notes on the research overall: Repertoire sequencing was used to test whether CD8+ T cell activation and differentiation in Susac syndrome was antigen driven. Broad study findings and their caveats: The study acknowledged that relatively few individuals were included in the TCR sequencing and HLA analysis.

Peripheral blood CD8+ and CD4+ T cells from healthy donors, Susac syndrome patients and multiple sclerosis patients were profiled using high-throughput TCR beta sequencing. The healthy donors served as controls matched for age and sex. CD8+ TEMRA cells were enriched by FACS, while bulk CD8+ and CD4+ T cells were purified by magnetic negative isolation. Blood was drawn into EDTA tubes, processed within 24 hours, and PBMCs were isolated by density gradient centrifugation. PBMCs intended for TCR sequencing were cryopreserved in liquid nitrogen and thawed later in a water bath at 37 degrees C. A purity of at least 90% was achieved for sorted or isolated CD4+, CD8+ and CD8+ TEMRA cells. Regarding this clonotype: Its antigen remains unidentified. No clone much larger than this one lies a single base away; base qualities are absent.

CDR1 and CDR2, looked up from the germline V gene (reference sequence), are LGHDT and YNNKEL. CDR3 length: 14 amino acids, cysteine to phenylalanine. Here the CDR3 DNA is all that survives: 42 bases in frame from base 1. Cut back by 0 bases and 2 bases, the V and J ends lie 8 bases apart. RNA was extracted using the RNeasy kit, and roughly 0.45 to 1 microgram was reverse transcribed with random hexamers. The immunoSEQ multiplex PCR assay, which covers 54 Vbeta and 13 Jbeta segments, was used to amplify TCR beta CDR3 regions. PCR amplification bias was corrected using a synthetic template baseline for primer optimization and computational correction. The paper's processing steps were these. Reads were annotated to V, D and J genes according to IMGT and were analyzed with immunoSEQ Analyzer, with only productive sequences retained. To calculate clonality, Shannon entropy was normalized by log2 of the number of productive unique sequences and then subtracted from one. For each patient and control, public and private clones were evaluated within the 100 most prevalent clones. A clone was defined as Susac-specific if it was absent from the healthy and MS cohorts, from roughly 1,000 published viral clones and from other ImmuneACCESS disease sequences. TCRdb reanalyzed the raw reads on its own, using fastp at Q25 for trimming and MiXCR for clone calling, and kept in-frame beta chains. One record per CDR3 amino acid sequence lists the most common genes and DNA. TCRdb, rather than the study authors, made the V and J calls. In this sample the table shows 110,000 or so distinct CDR3 sequences, about 95% of which occur a single time. The top ten clones comprise approximately 0.089% of the sample.

The receptor chain draws on TRBV3-1 and TRBJ2-7, with the D gene uncertain. Source material: CD4+ T cells from PBMCs. This TCR was sampled from a human donor in good health. The CDR3 loop reads CASSQDTYPYEQYF. The DNA reads TGTGCCAGCAGCCAAGATACATACCCCTACGAGCAGTACTTC.